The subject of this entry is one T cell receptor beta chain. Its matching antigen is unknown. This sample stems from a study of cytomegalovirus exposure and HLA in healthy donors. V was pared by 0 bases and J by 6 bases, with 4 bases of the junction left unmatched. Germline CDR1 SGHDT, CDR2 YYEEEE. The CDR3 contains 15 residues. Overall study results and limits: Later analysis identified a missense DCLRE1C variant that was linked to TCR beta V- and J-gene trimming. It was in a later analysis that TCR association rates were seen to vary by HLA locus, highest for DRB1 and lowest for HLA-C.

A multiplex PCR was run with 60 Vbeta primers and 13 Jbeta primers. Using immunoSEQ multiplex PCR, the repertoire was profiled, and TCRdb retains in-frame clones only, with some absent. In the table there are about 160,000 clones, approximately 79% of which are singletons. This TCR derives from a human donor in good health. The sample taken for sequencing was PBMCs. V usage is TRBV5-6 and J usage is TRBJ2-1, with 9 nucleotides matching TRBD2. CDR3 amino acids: CASSLVAGGLNEQFF. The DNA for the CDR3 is TGTGCCAGCAGCTTGGTTGCGGGGGGGCTCAATGAGCAGTTCTTC. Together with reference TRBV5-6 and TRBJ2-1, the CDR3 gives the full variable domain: DAGVTQSPTHLIKTRGQQVTLRCSPKSGHDTVSWYQQALGQGPQFIFQYYEEEERQRGNFPDRFSGHQFPNYSSELNVNALLLGDSALYLCASSLVAGGLNEQFFGPGTRLTVL.